This is a list of T cell receptor beta chains from one sample in a study of blood T cells in healthy people across ages. TCRdb reanalysed the 5' RACE reads using MiXCR and keeps one entry per CDR3 protein. The sample contains hundreds of thousands of distinct CDR3 sequences, about 51% of which appear only once. The sequenced sample consisted of blood. These receptor sequences come from a woman at least 80 years old in good health. Both conserved end residues are part of each CDR3. The D gene is left open where the match is weak. The size entry is marked missing in some rows and otherwise reads once, few, many or a size class.

abundance	v_gene	d_gene	j_gene	CDR3nt	CDR3aa
.	TRBV7-2	.	TRBJ2-7	TGTGCCAGCAGCCACCGGGCGGGACAGATGGTCTACGAGCAGTACTTC	CASSHRAGQMVYEQYF
once	TRBV2	.	TRBJ1-4	TGTGCCAGCAGTGTAGGGGGAGTCGGCGGTGAAAAACTGTTTTTT	CASSVGGVGGEKLFF
many	TRBV4-2	.	TRBJ2-5	TGTGCCAGCAGCCAAGTAGACAGCCCCAAGACCCAGTACTTC	CASSQVDSPKTQYF
.	TRBV11-2	.	TRBJ2-3	TGTGCCAGCAGCTTAGATAGGGTAATGTCAGATACGCAGTATTTT	CASSLDRVMSDTQYF
.	TRBV5-1	.	TRBJ2-1	TGCGCCAGCATAAGCGGCCGGAGCTCCTACAATGAGCAGTTCTTC	CASISGRSSYNEQFF
many	TRBV5-1	.	TRBJ2-1	TGCGCCAGCAGCTTGGAGGGCACCAACAATGAGCAGTTCTTC	CASSLEGTNNEQFF
many	TRBV29-1	.	TRBJ2-5	TGCAGCGTTGCAGGGTCCATCAAGCGGGAGACCCAGTACTTC	CSVAGSIKRETQYF
many	TRBV7-2	.	TRBJ2-1	TGTGCCAGCAGCTTTAGAGGTGAGCAGTTCTTC	CASSFRGEQFF
.	TRBV7-2	.	TRBJ1-2	TGTGCCAGCAGCCGAGACAGCTTTCTGTCTAACTATGGCTACACCTTC	CASSRDSFLSNYGYTF
.	TRBV3-1	TRBD2	TRBJ2-1	TGTGCCAGCAGAGATACTAGCGGGGCCTACAATGAGCAGTTCTTC	CASRDTSGAYNEQFF
many	TRBV20-1	.	TRBJ1-5	TGCAGTGCTAGGACCCAGGGAACTGTCTCCAATCAGCCCCAGCATTTT	CSARTQGTVSNQPQHF
many	TRBV29-1	.	TRBJ2-5	TGCAGCGTCCTGACTACGGGGGAGACCCAGTACTTC	CSVLTTGETQYF
.	TRBV29-1	TRBD1	TRBJ1-1	TGCAGCGTTGGGGTCTCTACAGGGGATCGGAACACTGAAGCTTTCTTT	CSVGVSTGDRNTEAFF
once	TRBV12-3/TRBV12-4	TRBD1	TRBJ2-7	TGTGCCAGCAGGGTCACAGGGGCCGGCGAGCAGTACTTC	CASRVTGAGEQYF
once	TRBV7-6	TRBD2	TRBJ2-1	TGTGCCAGCAGCCCAATGAAACTAGCGGGGGGGCCCAATGAGCAGTTCTTC	CASSPMKLAGGPNEQFF
.	TRBV29-1	.	TRBJ1-1	TGCAGCGTTGAAGAACAACACACTGAAGCTTTCTTT	CSVEEQHTEAFF
.	TRBV7-2	.	TRBJ1-1	TGTGCCAGCAGCTTTGCAGGGCTAGGGGCTGAAGCTTTCTTT	CASSFAGLGAEAFF
.	TRBV5-1	.	TRBJ2-7	TGCGCCAGCAGCGGCCGGGACAACTACAATGAGCAGTACTTC	CASSGRDNYNEQYF
few	TRBV28	.	TRBJ1-1	TGTGCCAGCCAACTTAGGGTGGCTGAAGCTTTCTTT	CASQLRVAEAFF
many	TRBV4-3	TRBD2	TRBJ2-1	TGCGCCAGCAGCCAAGTAGCGGGAGGGACATACAATGAGCAGTTCTTC	CASSQVAGGTYNEQFF
many	TRBV12-3/TRBV12-4	TRBD2	TRBJ2-5	TGTGCCAGCAGTTTATTAAGCACTAGCGGGAGGTTAGAGACCCAGTACTTC	CASSLLSTSGRLETQYF
few	TRBV27	TRBD2	TRBJ2-1	TGTGCTCGAGGTGGTACTAGCGGGGGGGTTGCCTACAATGAGCAGTTCTTC	CARGGTSGGVAYNEQFF
many	TRBV6-4	.	TRBJ2-3	TGTGCCAGCAGTGAGGAGGCTAGCGACACAGATACGCAGTATTTT	CASSEEASDTDTQYF
.	TRBV10-3	.	TRBJ2-3	TGTGCCATCAAGGGGAGTGGGGGGAGAGCAGATACGCAGTATTTT	CAIKGSGGRADTQYF
.	TRBV25-1	.	TRBJ1-4	TGTGCCAGCAGTGAAAAACAGGGTTATGAAAAACTGTTTTTT	CASSEKQGYEKLFF
.	TRBV27	TRBD1	TRBJ2-7	TGTGCCAGCAGTTTGTCACAGGGGAGTGGGTCCTACGAGCAGTACTTC	CASSLSQGSGSYEQYF
many	TRBV3-1	.	TRBJ2-6	TGTGCCAGCAGCCTGCCTTGGGCCAACGTCCTGACTTTC	CASSLPWANVLTF
few	TRBV20-1	.	TRBJ2-1	TGCAGTGCTACTGACGGAACCTACAATGAGCAGTTCTTC	CSATDGTYNEQFF
.	TRBV7-2	.	TRBJ2-4	TGTGCCAGCAGCTCAACCCGGGACGTTCAGTACTTC	CASSSTRDVQYF
many	TRBV5-1	.	TRBJ2-5	TGCGCCAGCAGCCCTCTACCTCAAGAGACCCAGTACTTC	CASSPLPQETQYF
many	TRBV29-1	TRBD2	TRBJ2-3	TGCAGCGTTCAGCGGGAGCTGAAGGTCTCAGATACGCAGTATTTT	CSVQRELKVSDTQYF
.	TRBV7-8	.	TRBJ1-2	TGTGCCAGCAGCTTAGCGCAGTGGCGCGGCTACACCTTC	CASSLAQWRGYTF
many	TRBV2	TRBD1	TRBJ2-6	TGTGCCAGCAGTCCTACAGGGGCTGGGGCCAACGTCCTGACTTTC	CASSPTGAGANVLTF
.	TRBV11-2	.	TRBJ2-7	TGTGCCAGCAGCTTCCTAGGGGGGGGAAATACCTACGAGCAGTACTTC	CASSFLGGGNTYEQYF
.	TRBV28	TRBD2	TRBJ2-7	TGTGCCAGCAGCGTCCTAGCGGGGCTACCCTACGAGCAGTACTTC	CASSVLAGLPYEQYF
few	TRBV7-9	.	TRBJ1-2	TGTGCCAGCAGCTTAAGTCAGGATGGCTACACCTTC	CASSLSQDGYTF
.	TRBV9	.	TRBJ2-1	TGTGCCAGCAGCGTTGGGGGGACCTACAATGAGCAGTTCTTC	CASSVGGTYNEQFF
.	TRBV5-1	.	TRBJ2-5	TGCGCCAGCAGCTTGAAGGGACACGGACAAGAGACCCAGTACTTC	CASSLKGHGQETQYF
.	TRBV7-9	.	TRBJ1-1	TGTGCCAGCAGCTTTGGGTTTTCTGAAGCTTTCTTT	CASSFGFSEAFF
.	TRBV9	TRBD1	TRBJ1-1	TGTGCCAGCAGCCCAACGGGACAGGGGGGGGTCGGGATAGGTGGAGCTTTCTTT	CASSPTGQGGVGIGGAFF
few	TRBV6-1	.	TRBJ2-7	TGTGCCAGCAGCCGGGACTTCTACCCGGACCTGGGGGACTACGAGCAGTACTTC	CASSRDFYPDLGDYEQYF
many	TRBV7-3	.	TRBJ2-3	TGTGCCAGCAGCTTAGGGGGTTCAGGCACAGATACGCAGTATTTT	CASSLGGSGTDTQYF
.	TRBV10-3	.	TRBJ1-4	TGTGCCATCAGTGAGTCAGTCCCAACTAATGAAAAACTGTTTTTT	CAISESVPTNEKLFF
few	TRBV5-1	.	TRBJ2-2	TGCGCCAGCAGCCCGGACAGTTTGAACACCGGGGAGCTGTTTTTT	CASSPDSLNTGELFF
many	TRBV28	.	TRBJ2-7	TGTGCCAGCAGTTTGGTAGGTGGGATGCAGTACTTC	CASSLVGGMQYF
few	TRBV10-2	.	TRBJ1-5	TGCGCCAGCGGAAGGACACCGGGAAATCAGCCCCAGCATTTT	CASGRTPGNQPQHF
.	TRBV3-1	.	TRBJ2-7	TGTGCCAGCAGTCACCTGGGGGCCTACGAGCAGTACTTC	CASSHLGAYEQYF
once	TRBV7-2	.	TRBJ2-7	TGTGCCAGCAGCTTAGCCAGCGGGCCCTTTAGGAATGAGCAGTACTTC	CASSLASGPFRNEQYF
few	TRBV10-2	.	TRBJ1-2	TGCGCCAGCAGTGATTCCGGGTATCATAACTATGGCTACACCTTC	CASSDSGYHNYGYTF
.	TRBV2	.	TRBJ1-5	TGTGCCAGCAGTGTTGAGACAGATAGCAATCAGCCCCAGCATTTT	CASSVETDSNQPQHF
.	TRBV5-1	TRBD1	TRBJ2-5	TGCGCCAGCAGCTTCGGGACAGATCAAGAGACCCAGTACTTC	CASSFGTDQETQYF
.	TRBV30	.	TRBJ2-1	TGTGCCTGGAGTGAAGCATTCAACAATGAGCAGTTCTTC	CAWSEAFNNEQFF
.	TRBV25-1	TRBD1	TRBJ2-7	TGTGCCAGCAGAGGGACAGGGATCTACTACGAGCAGTACTTC	CASRGTGIYYEQYF
few	TRBV18	.	TRBJ1-6	TGTGCCAGCTCCCAAAGTGTGGGGCCCAGGAATAATTCACCCCTCCACTTT	CASSQSVGPRNNSPLHF